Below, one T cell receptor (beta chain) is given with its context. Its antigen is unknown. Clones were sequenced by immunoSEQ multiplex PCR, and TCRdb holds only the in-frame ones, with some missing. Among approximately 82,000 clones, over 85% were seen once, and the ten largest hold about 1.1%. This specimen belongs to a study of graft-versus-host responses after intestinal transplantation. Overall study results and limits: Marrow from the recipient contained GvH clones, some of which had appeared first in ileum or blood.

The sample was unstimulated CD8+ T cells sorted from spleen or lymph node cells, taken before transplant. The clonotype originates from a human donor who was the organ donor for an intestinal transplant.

The CDR3 here is CAWGIGTYEQYF. For the CDR3, the DNA is TGTGCCTGGGGGATCGGGACCTACGAGCAGTACTTC. V and J are TRBV30 and TRBJ2-7; possible D gene TRBD2, 5 bases. Looked up from germline, CDR1 is GTSNPN and CDR2 is SVGIG (reference sequence). CDR3 size: 12 residues. Between the trimmed V and J ends, which lost 5 bases and 2 bases, there was a span of 10 bases.